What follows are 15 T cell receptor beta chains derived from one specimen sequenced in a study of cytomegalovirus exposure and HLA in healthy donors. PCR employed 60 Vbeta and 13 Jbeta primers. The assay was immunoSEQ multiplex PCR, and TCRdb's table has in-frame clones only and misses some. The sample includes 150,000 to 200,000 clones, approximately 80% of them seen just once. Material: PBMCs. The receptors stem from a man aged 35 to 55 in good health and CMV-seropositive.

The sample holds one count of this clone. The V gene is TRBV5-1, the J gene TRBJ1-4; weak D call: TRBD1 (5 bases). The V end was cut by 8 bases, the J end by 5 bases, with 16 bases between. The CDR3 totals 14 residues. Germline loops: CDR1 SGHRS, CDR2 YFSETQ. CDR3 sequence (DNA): TGCGCCAGTTCTCTGACAGCCACAAATGAAAAACTGTTTTTT. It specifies CASSLTATNEKLFF.

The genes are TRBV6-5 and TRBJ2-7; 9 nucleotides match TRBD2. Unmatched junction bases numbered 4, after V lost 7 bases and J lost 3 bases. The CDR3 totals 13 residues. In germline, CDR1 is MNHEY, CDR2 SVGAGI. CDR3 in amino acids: CASKREALYEQYF. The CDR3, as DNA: TGTGCCAGCAAGCGGGAGGCCCTCTACGAGCAGTACTTC.

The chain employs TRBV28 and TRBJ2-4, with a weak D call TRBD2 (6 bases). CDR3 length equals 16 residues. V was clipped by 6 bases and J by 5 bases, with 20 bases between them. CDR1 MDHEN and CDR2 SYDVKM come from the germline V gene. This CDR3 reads CASSYTGVNEENIQYF. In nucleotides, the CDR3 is TGTGCCAGCAGCTACACGGGGGTTAATGAGGAAAACATTCAGTACTTC.

The CDR3 reads CASSYGGLTRYEQYF. In DNA form, the CDR3 reads TGTGCCAGCAGTTATGGGGGACTTACACGCTACGAGCAGTACTTC. This chain links TRBV6-5 with TRBJ2-7; a possible D gene is TRBD2 (6 bases). V was trimmed by 3 bases and J by 3 bases, leaving 15 bases between them. The CDR3 covers 15 residues. Germline CDR1 and CDR2: MNHEY and SVGAGI.

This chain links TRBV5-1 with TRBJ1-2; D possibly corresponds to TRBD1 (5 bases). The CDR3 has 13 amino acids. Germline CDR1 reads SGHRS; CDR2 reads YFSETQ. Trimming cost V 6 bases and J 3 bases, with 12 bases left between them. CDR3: CASTQGGHYGYTF. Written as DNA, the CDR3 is TGCGCCAGCACCCAGGGAGGGCACTATGGCTACACCTTC.

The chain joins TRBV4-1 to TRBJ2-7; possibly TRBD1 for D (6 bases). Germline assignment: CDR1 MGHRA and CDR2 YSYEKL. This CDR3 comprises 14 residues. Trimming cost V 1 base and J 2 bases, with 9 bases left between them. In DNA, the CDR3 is TGCGCCAGCAGCCAAGTACGGGACACCTACGAGCAGTACTTC. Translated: CASSQVRDTYEQYF.

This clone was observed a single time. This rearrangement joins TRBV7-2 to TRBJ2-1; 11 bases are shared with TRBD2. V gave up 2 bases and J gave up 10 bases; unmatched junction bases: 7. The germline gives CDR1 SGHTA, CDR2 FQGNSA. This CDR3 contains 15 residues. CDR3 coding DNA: TGTGCCAGCAGCTTAACACTAGCGGGAGCCCCCGAGCAGTTCTTC. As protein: CASSLTLAGAPEQFF.

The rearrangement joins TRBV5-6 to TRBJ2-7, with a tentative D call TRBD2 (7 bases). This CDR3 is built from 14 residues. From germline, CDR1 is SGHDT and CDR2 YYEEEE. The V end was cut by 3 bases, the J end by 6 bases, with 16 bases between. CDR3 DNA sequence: TGTGCCAGCAGCTCTGGCCAGGGGAGGGGCGAGCAGTACTTC. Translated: CASSSGQGRGEQYF.

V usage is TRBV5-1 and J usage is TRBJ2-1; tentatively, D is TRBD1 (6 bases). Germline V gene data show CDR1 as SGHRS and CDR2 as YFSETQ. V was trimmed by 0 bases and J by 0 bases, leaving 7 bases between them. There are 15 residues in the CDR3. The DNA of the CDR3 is TGCGCCAGCAGCTTGGGGGACATCTCCTACAATGAGCAGTTCTTC. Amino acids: CASSLGDISYNEQFF.

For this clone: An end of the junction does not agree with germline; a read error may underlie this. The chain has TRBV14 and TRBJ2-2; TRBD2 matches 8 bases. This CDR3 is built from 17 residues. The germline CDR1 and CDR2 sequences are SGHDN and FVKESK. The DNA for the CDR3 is TGTGCCAGCACCCAAGGCCCAACGGGAGGGGACACCGGGGAGCTGTTTTTT. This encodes CASTQGPTGGDTGELFF.

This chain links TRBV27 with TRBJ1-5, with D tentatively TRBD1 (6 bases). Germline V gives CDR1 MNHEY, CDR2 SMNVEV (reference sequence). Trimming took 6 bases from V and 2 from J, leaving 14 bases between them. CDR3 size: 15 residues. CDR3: CASRISQGGNQPQHF. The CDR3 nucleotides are TGTGCCAGCAGAATCTCACAGGGAGGCAATCAGCCCCAGCATTTT.

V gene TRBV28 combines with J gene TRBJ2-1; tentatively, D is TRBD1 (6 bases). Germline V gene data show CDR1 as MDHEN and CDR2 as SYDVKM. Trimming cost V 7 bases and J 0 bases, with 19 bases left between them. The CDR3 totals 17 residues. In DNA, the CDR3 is TGTGCCAGCACATCGGCAGGGGCCATCAGCTCCTACAATGAGCAGTTCTTC. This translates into CASTSAGAISSYNEQFF.

CDR3 in amino acids: CASSIGVANEKLFF. DNA of the CDR3: TGTGCCAGTAGTATCGGGGTGGCTAATGAAAAACTGTTTTTT. The V and J genes are TRBV19 and TRBJ1-4; D unresolved. The CDR3 spans 14 residues. V gave up 3 bases and J gave up 3 bases, with 8 bases separating them. Germline assignment: CDR1 LNHDA and CDR2 SQIVND (reference sequence).

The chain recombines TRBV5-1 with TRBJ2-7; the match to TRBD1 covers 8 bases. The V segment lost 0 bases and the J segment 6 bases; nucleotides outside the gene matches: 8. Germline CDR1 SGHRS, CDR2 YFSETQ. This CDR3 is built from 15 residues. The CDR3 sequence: CASSLGQGPRREQYF. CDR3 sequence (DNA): TGCGCCAGCAGCTTGGGACAGGGGCCGCGCCGCGAGCAGTACTTC. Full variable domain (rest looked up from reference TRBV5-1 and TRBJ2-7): KAGVTQTPRYLIKTRGQQVTLSCSPISGHRSVSWYQQTPGQGLQFLFEYFSETQRNKGNFPGRFSGRQFSNSRSEMNVSTLELGDSALYLCASSLGQGPRREQYFGPGTRLTVT.

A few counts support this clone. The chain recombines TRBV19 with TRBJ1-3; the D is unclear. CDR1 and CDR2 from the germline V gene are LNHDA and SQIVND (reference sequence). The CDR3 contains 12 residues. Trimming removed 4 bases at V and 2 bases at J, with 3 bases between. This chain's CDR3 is CASSRPGNTIYF. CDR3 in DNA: TGTGCCAGTAGTAGGCCTGGAAACACCATATATTTT.